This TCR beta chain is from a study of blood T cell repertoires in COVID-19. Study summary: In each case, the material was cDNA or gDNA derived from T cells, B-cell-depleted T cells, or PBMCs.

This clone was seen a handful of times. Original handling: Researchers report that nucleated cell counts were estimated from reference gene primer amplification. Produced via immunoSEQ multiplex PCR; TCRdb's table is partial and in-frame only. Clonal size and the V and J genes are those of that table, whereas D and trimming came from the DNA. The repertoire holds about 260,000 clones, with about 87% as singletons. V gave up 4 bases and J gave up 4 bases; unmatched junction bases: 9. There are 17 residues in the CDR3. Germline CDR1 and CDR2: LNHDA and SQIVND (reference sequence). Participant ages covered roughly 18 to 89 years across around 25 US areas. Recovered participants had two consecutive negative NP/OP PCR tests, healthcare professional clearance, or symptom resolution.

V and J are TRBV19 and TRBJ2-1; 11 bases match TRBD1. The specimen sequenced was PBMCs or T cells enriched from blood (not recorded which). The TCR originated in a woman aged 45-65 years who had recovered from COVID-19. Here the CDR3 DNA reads TGTGCCAGTAGTAAATACGGACAGGGGGCGATATACAATGAGCAGTTCTTC. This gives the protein CASSKYGQGAIYNEQFF.